A single T cell receptor beta chain is shown here with its context. Other nucleotide sequences from this sample produce the same CDR3. These data come from a study of control samples from healthy donors and cancer patients. The V and J ends lost 1 base and 4 bases respectively, with 11 bases between them. Germline lookup yields CDR1 SGHVS and CDR2 FQNEAQ. The CDR3 sequence is 16 residues long. Repertoires were generated with immunoSEQ multiplex PCR, while TCRdb's copy carries only in-frame clones and drops some. The sample yields about 98,000 clones, roughly 86% seen once. This rearrangement joins TRBV7-8 to TRBJ2-6; D may correspond to TRBD1 or TRBD2 (5 bases each). Sequenced material: blood. The sequence derives from a man between 60 and 75 years old in good health. CDR3 coding DNA: TGTGCCAGCAGCTTAGTTGGGGGTCCGGGGGCCAACGTCCTGACTTTC. Encoded protein: CASSLVGGPGANVLTF.